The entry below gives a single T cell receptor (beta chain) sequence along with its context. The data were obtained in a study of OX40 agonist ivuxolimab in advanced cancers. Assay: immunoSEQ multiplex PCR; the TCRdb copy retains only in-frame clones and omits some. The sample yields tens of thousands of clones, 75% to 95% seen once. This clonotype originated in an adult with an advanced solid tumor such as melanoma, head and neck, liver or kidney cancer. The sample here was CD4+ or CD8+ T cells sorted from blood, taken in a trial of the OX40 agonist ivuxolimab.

The CDR3 DNA sequence: TGTGCCAGCAGTGAAGGACTAGCGGAGTCGAGCTCCTACAATGAGCAGTTCTTC. Protein sequence: CASSEGLAESSSYNEQFF. V gene TRBV25-1 combines with J gene TRBJ2-1; 10 bases agree with TRBD2. Germline loops: CDR1 MGHDK, CDR2 SYGVNS. CDR3 length: 18 residues. Losses at the gene ends were 2 bases for V and 0 bases for J; bases not matched to a gene: 7.